Detailed here is one TCR beta chain. What it binds is not known. Reverse transcription of all isolated RNA meant that expressed TCRB transcripts were sequenced. The method was immunoSEQ multiplex PCR; TCRdb's version includes in-frame clones alone and lacks a portion of them. The table records 970,000 or so clones, roughly a sixth of them present only once. The entry originates in a study of beta chain features in type 1 diabetes. Study-wide background: Cells sorted and examined across all samples totaled almost 110 million.

Blood was drawn once from each donor into heparinised tubes. The draws averaged about 110 mL. Via the markers CD45RO/CCR7/CD25/CD127/CD95/CD27, stem cell-like memory, regulatory, central memory and naive CD4+ cells were sorted. Whole-study findings and limits: VDJ junctions sequenced from type 1 diabetes patients showed fewer insertions and more deletions.

The V segment lost 4 bases and the J segment 5 bases; nucleotides outside the gene matches: 14. The germline gives CDR1 SGHTA, CDR2 FQGNSA. This CDR3 is built from 17 residues. V is TRBV7-2 and J is TRBJ2-7; 10 bases are a match to TRBD2. The sequenced sample consisted of naive CD4+ T cells from blood. The sequence derives from a young woman in good health. The CDR3 sequence is CASSSKPAGGPGDEQYF. The DNA for the CDR3 is TGTGCCAGCAGCTCCAAACCAGCGGGAGGGCCGGGGGACGAGCAGTACTTC.